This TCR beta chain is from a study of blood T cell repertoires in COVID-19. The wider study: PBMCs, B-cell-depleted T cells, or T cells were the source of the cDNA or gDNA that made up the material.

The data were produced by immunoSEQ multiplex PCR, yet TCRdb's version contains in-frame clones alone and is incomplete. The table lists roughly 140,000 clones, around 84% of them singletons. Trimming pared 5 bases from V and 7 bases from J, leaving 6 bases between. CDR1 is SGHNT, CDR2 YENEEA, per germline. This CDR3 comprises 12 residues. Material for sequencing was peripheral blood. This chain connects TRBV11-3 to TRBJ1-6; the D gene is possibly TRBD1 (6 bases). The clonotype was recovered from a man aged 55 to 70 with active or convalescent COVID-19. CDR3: CASSRGNSPLHF. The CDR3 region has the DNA TGTGCCAGCAGCAGGGGGAATTCACCCCTCCACTTT.